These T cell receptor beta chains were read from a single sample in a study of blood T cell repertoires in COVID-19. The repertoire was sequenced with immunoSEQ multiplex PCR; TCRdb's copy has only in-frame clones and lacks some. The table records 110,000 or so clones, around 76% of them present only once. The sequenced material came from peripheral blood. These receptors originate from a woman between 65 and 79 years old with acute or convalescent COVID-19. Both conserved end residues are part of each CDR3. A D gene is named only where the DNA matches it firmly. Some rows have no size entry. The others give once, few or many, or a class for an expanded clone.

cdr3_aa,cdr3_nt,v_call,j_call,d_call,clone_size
CASRVLSGTEAFF,TGTGCCAGCAGGGTCCTCTCGGGCACTGAAGCTTTCTTT,TRBV3-1/TRBV3-2,TRBJ1-1,NA,NA
CASSSRTGWEKLFF,TGTGCCAGCAGCTCCCGGACAGGGTGGGAAAAACTGTTTTTT,TRBV7-6,TRBJ1-4,TRBD1,NA
CASSDRVKAFF,TGTGCCAGCAGTGACAGGGTTAAAGCTTTCTTT,TRBV12-3/TRBV12-4,TRBJ1-1,TRBD1,once
CASSFGTGELFF,TGTGCCAGCAGTTTTGGGACAGGGGAGCTGTTTTTT,TRBV12-3/TRBV12-4,TRBJ2-2,NA,NA
CASSSLEIVSGANVLTF,TGTGCCAGCAGTAGTCTAGAAATCGTCTCTGGGGCCAACGTCCTGACTTTC,TRBV27,TRBJ2-6,NA,NA
CASRPGILNTEAFF,TGCGCCAGCAGACCAGGTATTTTGAACACTGAAGCTTTCTTT,TRBV4-1,TRBJ1-1,NA,NA
CASTRKVTDNEQFF,TGTGCCAGCACCCGAAAAGTTACGGACAATGAGCAGTTCTTC,TRBV2,TRBJ2-1,NA,few
CASSYQGREDEQYF,TGTGCCAGCAGTTACCAAGGCAGGGAGGACGAGCAGTACTTC,TRBV6-2/TRBV6-3,TRBJ2-7,NA,NA
CASSDEGARANYGYTF,TGTGCCAGCAGTGACGAGGGGGCGCGGGCTAACTATGGCTACACCTTC,TRBV25-1,TRBJ1-2,TRBD1,NA
CASSESGESSYEQYF,TGTGCCAGCAGCGAGAGCGGGGAGAGCTCCTACGAGCAGTACTTC,TRBV9,TRBJ2-7,TRBD2,once
CASSFLPGEPMNTEAFF,TGTGCCAGCAGCTTTCTGCCAGGGGAGCCCATGAACACTGAAGCTTTCTTT,TRBV12-1,TRBJ1-1,NA,NA
CASSPRTGGDTEAFF,TGTGCCAGCTCACCACGAACAGGCGGGGACACTGAAGCTTTCTTT,TRBV18,TRBJ1-1,NA,NA
CASSPDSFTNEKLFF,TGTGCCAGCAGCCCCGACAGTTTTACTAATGAAAAACTGTTTTTT,TRBV2,TRBJ1-4,NA,NA
CASSQGDRRNTEAFF,TGTGCCAGCAGCCAAGGGGACAGGAGGAACACTGAAGCTTTCTTT,TRBV3-1/TRBV3-2,TRBJ1-1,TRBD1,NA
CASSEWAGPPYGYTF,TGTGCCAGCAGTGAATGGGCGGGGCCGCCCTATGGCTACACCTTC,TRBV6-1,TRBJ1-2,NA,NA
CASSQDLRGESYGNTIYF,TGTGCCAGCAGCCAAGATTTAAGGGGCGAATCGTATGGAAACACCATATATTTT,TRBV14,TRBJ1-3,NA,few
CAWDPQGTEAFF,TGTGCCTGGGACCCCCAGGGTACTGAAGCTTTCTTT,TRBV30,TRBJ1-1,NA,NA
CAWSVEETQYF,TGTGCCTGGAGTGTTGAGGAGACCCAGTACTTC,TRBV30,TRBJ2-5,NA,NA
CASSYQGATDTQYF,TGTGCCAGCAGTTATCAGGGGGCCACAGATACGCAGTATTTT,TRBV6-5,TRBJ2-3,TRBD1,few
CASSYSSGDDSPLHF,TGTGCCAGCAGTTACTCCTCGGGGGACGATTCACCCCTCCACTTT,TRBV6-6,TRBJ1-6,NA,NA
CASSLGANTEAFF,TGTGCCAGCAGCTTAGGGGCGAACACTGAAGCTTTCTTT,TRBV7-9,TRBJ1-1,NA,few